The text below deals with one T cell receptor (beta chain). Libraries were prepared by immunoSEQ multiplex PCR; TCRdb keeps only in-frame clonotypes and omits some of them. The sample lists 100,000 to 150,000 clones; about 90% were seen once. CDR1 MRHNA and CDR2 SNTAGT come from the germline V gene. Trimming took off 4 bases at V and 8 bases at J, with 12 bases between the two ends. The CDR3 is 13 residues long. The record originates from a study of control samples from healthy donors and cancer patients. The specimen was blood. The receptor was derived from a man aged 18 to 29 in good health. This rearrangement joins TRBV6-4 to TRBJ2-1; D call uncertain. CDR3 amino acids: CASSVSSWDEQFF. The CDR3 bases are TGTGCCAGCAGTGTGAGTTCCTGGGATGAGCAGTTCTTC.